These 30 T cell receptor beta chains were sequenced from one sample in a study of cytomegalovirus exposure and HLA in healthy donors (dated by TCRdb to about 2017). The library relied on the immunoSEQ multiplex PCR assay. For the multiplex PCR, a mixture combining 60 forward primers for TCR Vbeta segments and 13 reverse primers for TCR Jbeta segments was used. TCRdb took over this immuneACCESS table, retaining in-frame rearrangements with V and J assigned. Such tables are incomplete; in checked studies, under half of the missing clones stem from an unresolved V gene, and the remainder is unexplained. The sample yields under 120,000 clones; around 62% were counted once. Approximately 3.8% of the sample is in the top ten clones. Sequenced: PBMCs. These receptors were collected from a man aged 25-40 years in good health and CMV-seropositive.

The J gene is TRBJ1-2, the V gene TRBV30; 9 bases match TRBD1. The germline gives CDR1 GTSNPN, CDR2 SVGIG (reference sequence). The trim removed 4 bases at V and 8 bases at J, leaving 11 bases unmatched. This CDR3 has 14 residues. The CDR3: CAWKLPGQGRGYTF. The CDR3, as DNA: TGTGCCTGGAAATTGCCGGGACAGGGTCGAGGCTACACCTTC. Based on the CDR3 plus reference TRBV30 and TRBJ1-2, the full variable domain is SQTIHQWPATLVQPVGSPLSLECTVEGTSNPNLYWYRQAAGRGLQLLFYSVGIGQISSEVPQNLSASRPQDRQFILSSKKLLLSDSGFYLCAWKLPGQGRGYTFGSGTRLTVV.

The V and J genes are TRBV6-5 and TRBJ2-7, with a tentative D call TRBD2 (6 bases). Germline V gene lookup returns CDR1 MNHEY and CDR2 SVGAGI. Trimming pared 2 bases from V and 9 bases from J, leaving 14 bases between. The CDR3 spans 13 residues. The CDR3 loop reads CASSYRGGTGQYF. CDR3 bases: TGTGCCAGCAGTTACAGGGGCGGGACGGGGCAGTACTTC.

The chain combines TRBV29-1 with TRBJ2-2, with D perhaps TRBD2 (5 bases). CDR3 length equals 12 residues. V shed 6 bases and J shed 5 bases, with 10 bases lying between them. Germline V gene data show CDR1 as SQVTM and CDR2 as ANQGSEA. As DNA, the CDR3 is TGCAGCGTCCGGGAATCGACCGGGGAGCTGTTTTTT. It is translated as CSVRESTGELFF.

As for this clone: Other DNA sequences in this specimen translate into the identical CDR3. The chain carries TRBV5-4 and TRBJ1-2; tentatively, D is TRBD1 (5 bases). The CDR3 has 13 residues. V lost 0 bases to trimming and J lost 5 bases, with 8 bases between them. CDR1 is SGHNT and CDR2 is YYREEE in the germline V gene (reference sequence). CDR3 coding DNA: TGTGCCAGCAGCTTGGCGGGGGAATATGGCTACACCTTC. Translation: CASSLAGEYGYTF.

The gene calls are TRBV5-1 and TRBJ2-7; D gene ambiguous. Per germline, CDR1 SGHRS and CDR2 YFSETQ. V shed 3 bases and J shed 7 bases, with 11 bases lying between them. This CDR3 comprises 12 residues. The CDR3 is CASSSVPWEQYF. The CDR3 DNA is TGCGCCAGCAGCTCGGTGCCCTGGGAGCAGTACTTC.

The chain joins TRBV2 to TRBJ2-1, with D possibly TRBD1 on 5 matching bases. CDR3 length: 12 residues. Between the trimmed V and J ends, which lost 6 bases and 10 bases, there was a span of 13 bases. Per the germline V gene, CDR1 is SNHLY and CDR2 is FYNNEI. The CDR3 bases are TGTGCCAGCAGAGCAGGGCTGCGAGAGCAGTTCTTC. Its translation is CASRAGLREQFF.

The chain combines TRBV11-2 with TRBJ1-2, with D perhaps TRBD1 (6 bases). The V gene lost 5 bases and the J gene lost 7 bases, with 11 bases spanning the gap. Germline CDR1 reads SGHAT; CDR2 reads FQNNGV. The CDR3 covers 12 residues. The CDR3 bases are TGTGCCAGCAGCGATGGACAGATTGGCTACACCTTC. Protein sequence: CASSDGQIGYTF.

Only a few counts were recorded for this clone. V is TRBV6-6 and J is TRBJ1-5; a possible D gene is TRBD1 (5 bases). This CDR3 contains 16 residues. Germline V lookup: CDR1 MNHNY, CDR2 SVGAGI (reference sequence). Trimming removed 5 bases from V and 2 bases from J, with 16 bases in between. The chain's CDR3 is CASSPHDSFGNQPQHF. CDR3 nucleotides: TGTGCCAGCAGTCCCCACGACAGTTTTGGCAATCAGCCCCAGCATTTT.

The chain is built from TRBV7-9 and TRBJ1-1, with D maybe TRBD1 (6 bases). CDR1 SEHNR and CDR2 FQNEAQ come from the germline V gene (reference sequence). The CDR3 covers 15 residues. Trimming took off 5 bases at V and 5 bases at J, with 18 bases between the two ends. The CDR3 sequence: CASSRRGGLGTEAFF. The CDR3 DNA follows: TGTGCCAGCAGCAGAAGGGGGGGGCTTGGGACTGAAGCTTTCTTT.

The V and J genes are TRBV18 and TRBJ2-3; no clear D. The V end lost 0 bases, the J end lost 2 bases, and 3 bases lay between the germline ends. Germline V gene data show CDR1 as KGHSH and CDR2 as LQKENI. The CDR3 is 13 amino acids. This CDR3 is CASSPPATDTQYF. CDR3 in DNA: TGTGCCAGCTCACCACCAGCCACAGATACGCAGTATTTT.

Only a few counts were recorded for this clone. The chain recombines TRBV10-3 with TRBJ2-7; 7 nucleotides align to TRBD1. This CDR3 is built from 15 residues. The germline V gene has CDR1 ENHRY and CDR2 SYGVKD. Germline trimming cut 0 bases from V and 4 bases from J; bases unmatched to any gene: 6. The CDR3 protein is CAISESGTAQYEQYF. The CDR3 region has the DNA TGTGCCATCAGTGAGTCTGGGACAGCCCAGTACGAGCAGTACTTC.

The chain joins TRBV28 to TRBJ2-5, with D possibly TRBD2 on 5 matching bases. Trimming took 2 bases from V and 5 from J, leaving 9 bases between them. From germline, CDR1 is MDHEN and CDR2 SYDVKM. This CDR3 has 13 residues. The CDR3 is CASSLGGMETQYF. CDR3 bases: TGTGCCAGCAGTTTAGGAGGTATGGAGACCCAGTACTTC.

The V and J genes are TRBV5-1 and TRBJ2-7, with TRBD1 identical over 7 bases. The CDR3 contains 18 residues. V lost 0 bases and J lost 4; bases outside the gene matches: 16. Germline V CDR1 and CDR2: SGHRS, YFSETQ. The CDR3 is CASSLAGEKGQPFYEQYF. CDR3 nucleotide sequence: TGCGCCAGCAGCTTGGCAGGGGAAAAGGGACAGCCTTTTTACGAGCAGTACTTC.

The chain joins TRBV10-1 to TRBJ2-1; D is ambiguous. This CDR3 has 12 amino acids. Germline CDR1 and CDR2: WNHNN and SYGVQD (reference sequence). Trimming stripped 9 bases from V and 4 bases from J, with 10 bases between. Here the CDR3 reads CARPTRYNEQFF. The CDR3 coding sequence is TGCGCCAGACCGACTCGGTACAATGAGCAGTTCTTC.

This rearrangement joins TRBV5-5 to TRBJ2-2; 7 positions agree with TRBD1. CDR1 and CDR2 from the germline V gene are SGHKS and YYEKEE (reference sequence). CDR3 size: 14 residues. Trimming took 5 bases from V and 6 from J; bases not matched to a gene: 7. DNA of the CDR3: TGTGCCAGCAGGGGAACAGGGGTCCCCGGGGAGCTGTTTTTT. The encoded protein is CASRGTGVPGELFF.

The rearrangement links TRBV2 to TRBJ2-3; the match to TRBD2 covers 16 bases. Germline CDR1 SNHLY, CDR2 FYNNEI. The CDR3 is made up of 14 amino acids. V gave up 7 bases and J gave up 6 bases; unmatched junction bases: 1. The CDR3 protein is CASKGLAGGDTQYF. The CDR3 region has the DNA TGTGCCAGCAAGGGACTAGCGGGGGGGGATACGCAGTATTTT.

The chain combines TRBV14 with TRBJ2-7; maybe TRBD2 (6 bases). The V gene's germline CDR1 is SGHDN and CDR2 FVKESK. This CDR3 region has 17 residues. V lost 0 bases and J lost 5, with 20 bases in between. The CDR3 nucleotides read TGTGCCAGCAGCCAAGAGGGCAGGCGGGGCGGCGGGGACGAGCAGTACTTC. Its translation: CASSQEGRRGGGDEQYF.

The chain carries TRBV6-6 and TRBJ2-1; the match to TRBD1 covers 7 bases. V lost 6 bases to trimming and J lost 0 bases; unmatched junction nucleotides: 5. This CDR3 is 15 amino acids long. Germline V gene data show CDR1 as MNHNY and CDR2 as SVGAGI (reference sequence). The CDR3 nucleotides read TGTGCCAGCAGCCCGACAGGGAGCTCCTACAATGAGCAGTTCTTC. Translation gives CASSPTGSSYNEQFF.

The chain joins TRBV5-1 to TRBJ2-7, with 7 bases fitting TRBD2. This CDR3 has 15 amino acids. V was pared by 5 bases and J by 0 bases, with 8 bases of the junction left unmatched. CDR1 and CDR2 (germline): SGHRS, YFSETQ. The CDR3 loop reads CASSYTGTTSYEQYF. CDR3 nucleotides: TGCGCCAGCAGTTATACCGGGACTACCTCCTACGAGCAGTACTTC. The variable domain in full, with the rest retrieved from reference TRBV5-1 and TRBJ2-7, is KAGVTQTPRYLIKTRGQQVTLSCSPISGHRSVSWYQQTPGQGLQFLFEYFSETQRNKGNFPGRFSGRQFSNSRSEMNVSTLELGDSALYLCASSYTGTTSYEQYFGPGTRLTVT.

The chain joins TRBV9 to TRBJ2-3, with 7 bases identical to TRBD1. V was pared by 0 bases and J by 4 bases, with 2 bases of the junction left unmatched. Germline values: CDR1 SGDLS, CDR2 YYNGEE. The CDR3 contains 14 residues. The DNA for the CDR3 is TGTGCCAGCAGCGTAGATACAGGGGCAGATACGCAGTATTTT. Translated: CASSVDTGADTQYF.

The gene calls are TRBV6-1 and TRBJ2-5; 8 bases are shared with TRBD2. The CDR3 covers 16 residues. CDR1 and CDR2 (germline): MNHNS, SASEGT. The ends lost 1 base at V and 1 base at J; junction bases unmatched: 5. CDR3 amino acids: CASSEEWSGGQETQYF. The CDR3 DNA follows: TGTGCCAGCAGTGAAGAGTGGAGCGGGGGCCAAGAGACCCAGTACTTC.

The chain links TRBV19 to TRBJ2-1; 8 positions agree with TRBD2. The CDR3 totals 17 residues. V was clipped by 5 bases and J by 10 bases; unmatched bases: 19. Germline CDR1 reads LNHDA; CDR2 reads SQIVND (reference sequence). The CDR3 loop is CASSPGPGRGVGYEQFF. DNA of the CDR3: TGTGCCAGTAGTCCCGGGCCAGGGCGGGGGGTCGGTTACGAGCAGTTCTTC.

In DNA, the CDR3 is TGTGCCAGCAGATCCGGGACTAGCGGTTACTACGAGCAGTACTTC. As protein: CASRSGTSGYYEQYF. The chain is built from TRBV11-3 and TRBJ2-7, with 11 nucleotides matching TRBD2. Losses at the gene ends were 6 bases for V and 3 bases for J; bases not matched to a gene: 7. Germline values: CDR1 SGHNT, CDR2 YENEEA. This CDR3 is 15 amino acids long.

This clone was found a few times. This CDR3 reads CASSETGHGYTF. The CDR3 DNA sequence: TGTGCCAGCAGCGAAACAGGGCATGGCTACACCTTC. The chain joins TRBV9 to TRBJ1-2, with D perhaps TRBD1 (6 bases). CDR1 and CDR2 from the germline V gene are SGDLS and YYNGEE. Trimming stripped 3 bases from V and 6 bases from J, with 9 bases between. The length of the CDR3 is 12 residues.

The chain carries TRBV5-1 and TRBJ2-2; weak D call: TRBD2 (6 bases). The germline gives CDR1 SGHRS, CDR2 YFSETQ. The CDR3 is 14 residues long. Between the trimmed V and J ends, which lost 4 bases and 1 base, there was a span of 8 bases. As DNA, the CDR3 is TGCGCCAGCAGCAAGGGAGGGAACACCGGGGAGCTGTTTTTT. It specifies CASSKGGNTGELFF. Combining the CDR3 with reference TRBV5-1 and TRBJ2-2 gives the whole variable domain KAGVTQTPRYLIKTRGQQVTLSCSPISGHRSVSWYQQTPGQGLQFLFEYFSETQRNKGNFPGRFSGRQFSNSRSEMNVSTLELGDSALYLCASSKGGNTGELFFGEGSRLTVL.

The rearrangement joins TRBV2 to TRBJ1-2, with 7 nucleotides matching TRBD1. There are 15 residues in the CDR3. CDR1 and CDR2 from the germline V gene are SNHLY and FYNNEI. With 10 bases clipped from V and 4 bases from J, the junction kept 15 bases outside the gene matches. CDR3 region: CATKQGSGGLYGYTF. In DNA, the CDR3 is TGTGCCACCAAACAGGGTTCAGGGGGGCTCTATGGCTACACCTTC.

This chain uses TRBV11-2 with TRBJ2-7; TRBD2 aligns across 8 bases. Looked up from germline, CDR1 is SGHAT and CDR2 is FQNNGV. The CDR3 loop spans 16 amino acids. The V segment lost 5 bases and the J segment 0 bases; nucleotides outside the gene matches: 9. In DNA, the CDR3 is TGTGCCAGCAGCCACGCCGCGGGGGGCCTCTCCTACGAGCAGTACTTC. Residues: CASSHAAGGLSYEQYF.

The chain combines TRBV11-1 with TRBJ2-5; the D is unclear. V lost 4 bases, J lost 4 bases, and 10 bases lay in between. Germline lookup yields CDR1 SGHAT and CDR2 FQDESV (reference sequence). The CDR3 has 13 residues. The CDR3 reads CASSYGEAETQYF. The CDR3 nucleotides are TGTGCCAGCAGCTACGGAGAGGCAGAGACCCAGTACTTC. Full variable domain (rest looked up from reference TRBV11-1 and TRBJ2-5): EAEVAQSPRYKITEKSQAVAFWCDPISGHATLYWYRQILGQGPELLVQFQDESVVDDSQLPKDRFSAERLKGVDSTLKIQPAELGDSAMYLCASSYGEAETQYFGPGTRLLVL.

In this sample, this clone turned up a few times. The chain couples TRBV10-1 to TRBJ1-5; D uncertain. Germline values: CDR1 WNHNN, CDR2 SYGVQD (reference sequence). This CDR3 comprises 13 residues. The ends were cut back, 0 bases at V and 3 bases at J, with 3 bases in the middle. CDR3 DNA sequence: TGCGCCAGCAGTGAGTCGGCCAATCAGCCCCAGCATTTT. Translated: CASSESANQPQHF.

The chain uses TRBV15 and TRBJ1-2, with no clear D. CDR3 length: 14 residues. The germline V and J ends were trimmed by 1 base and 0 bases, with 6 bases remaining between them. Germline V gene lookup returns CDR1 LNHNV and CDR2 YYDKDF (reference sequence). The CDR3 coding sequence is TGTGCCACCAGCAGAGGTGGAGCTAACTATGGCTACACCTTC. This encodes CATSRGGANYGYTF. Full variable domain (remainder filled in from reference TRBV15 and TRBJ1-2): DAMVIQNPRYQVTQFGKPVTLSCSQTLNHNVMYWYQQKSSQAPKLLFHYYDKDFNNEADTPDNFQSRRPNTSFCFLDIRSPGLGDTAMYLCATSRGGANYGYTFGSGTRLTVV.